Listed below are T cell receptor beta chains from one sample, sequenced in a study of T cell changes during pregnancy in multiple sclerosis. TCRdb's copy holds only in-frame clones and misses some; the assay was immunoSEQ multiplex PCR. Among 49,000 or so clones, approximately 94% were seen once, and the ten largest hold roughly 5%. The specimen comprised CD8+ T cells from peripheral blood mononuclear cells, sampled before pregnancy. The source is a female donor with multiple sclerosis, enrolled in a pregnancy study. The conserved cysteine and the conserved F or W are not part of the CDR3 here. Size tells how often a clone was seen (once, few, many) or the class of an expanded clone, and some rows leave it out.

CDR3 protein: ASSLNSGGFGQPQH
clone size: -
V gene: TRBV28
J gene: TRBJ1-5

CDR3 protein: ASSKALAGVSGELF
clone size: -
V gene: TRBV21-1
J gene: TRBJ2-2

CDR3 protein: ASSFARGGNTIY
clone size: -
V gene: TRBV5-1
J gene: TRBJ1-3

CDR3 protein: ASGWTGTGAEQY
clone size: -
V gene: TRBV12-5
J gene: TRBJ2-7

CDR3 protein: ASSLEGGLF
clone size: -
V gene: TRBV7-8
J gene: TRBJ2-1

CDR3 protein: ASRSSGSGADTQY
clone size: -
V gene: TRBV9
J gene: TRBJ2-3

CDR3 protein: ASSLVVGGELF
clone size: -
V gene: TRBV5-1
J gene: TRBJ2-2

CDR3 protein: ASSGDRFTWMNTEAF
clone size: -
V gene: TRBV2
J gene: TRBJ1-1

CDR3 protein: ASSHKQGATAGAF
clone size: few
V gene: TRBV11-2
J gene: TRBJ1-1

CDR3 protein: ASSLVGLEGVNNEQF
clone size: -
V gene: TRBV11-2
J gene: TRBJ2-1

CDR3 protein: ASSLFRPAVGELF
clone size: -
V gene: TRBV28
J gene: TRBJ2-2

CDR3 protein: AWTGQGSGELF
clone size: once
V gene: TRBV30
J gene: TRBJ2-2

CDR3 protein: ASNKHRDNQPQH
clone size: -
V gene: TRBV5-6
J gene: TRBJ1-5

CDR3 protein: ASSPDRGEGYGYT
clone size: -
V gene: TRBV19
J gene: TRBJ1-2

CDR3 protein: ASSSDAGTGGYEQY
clone size: -
V gene: TRBV27
J gene: TRBJ2-7

CDR3 protein: AWSPVRNTEAF
clone size: -
V gene: TRBV30
J gene: TRBJ1-1

CDR3 protein: SAFDNSYEQY
clone size: -
V gene: TRBV29-1
J gene: TRBJ2-7

CDR3 protein: ASSIAPAGAKNIQY
clone size: -
V gene: TRBV25-1
J gene: TRBJ2-4

CDR3 protein: ASSLPRWGRGQETQY
clone size: -
V gene: TRBV28
J gene: TRBJ2-5

CDR3 protein: ASRTGNNEQF
clone size: -
V gene: TRBV27
J gene: TRBJ2-1

CDR3 protein: ASSAGASTEAF
clone size: -
V gene: TRBV19
J gene: TRBJ1-1

CDR3 protein: ASSIPPDKYGYT
clone size: -
V gene: TRBV19
J gene: TRBJ1-2

CDR3 protein: ASSLASLANNNEQF
clone size: -
V gene: TRBV7-6
J gene: TRBJ2-1

CDR3 protein: ASSLQGNHEQY
clone size: -
V gene: TRBV7-9
J gene: TRBJ2-7

CDR3 protein: ASSLFGYPTNEKLF
clone size: -
V gene: TRBV28
J gene: TRBJ1-4

CDR3 protein: ASSLGSGEQY
clone size: -
V gene: TRBV7-9
J gene: TRBJ2-7

CDR3 protein: ASGGAHEQY
clone size: once
V gene: TRBV18
J gene: TRBJ2-7

CDR3 protein: ASSFGATGGDYEQY
clone size: -
V gene: TRBV11-2
J gene: TRBJ2-7

CDR3 protein: ASSSTGEGNQPQH
clone size: few
V gene: TRBV6-1
J gene: TRBJ1-5

CDR3 protein: ASTTGTEAF
clone size: -
V gene: TRBV2
J gene: TRBJ1-1

CDR3 protein: ASSTGFTDTQY
clone size: -
V gene: TRBV6-6
J gene: TRBJ2-3

CDR3 protein: ASSVVAGGGNEQF
clone size: -
V gene: TRBV9
J gene: TRBJ2-1

CDR3 protein: ASSSGQTAGELF
clone size: -
V gene: TRBV5-8
J gene: TRBJ2-2

CDR3 protein: ASSLTYEQY
clone size: -
V gene: TRBV11-2
J gene: TRBJ2-7

CDR3 protein: ASSTGMGGNQPQH
clone size: -
V gene: TRBV5-8
J gene: TRBJ1-5

CDR3 protein: ASSMLAGGNQPQH
clone size: -
V gene: TRBV19
J gene: TRBJ1-5

CDR3 protein: ASSLGGSVNEQF
clone size: -
V gene: TRBV7-6
J gene: TRBJ2-1

CDR3 protein: ASSLFSGGPDEQY
clone size: -
V gene: TRBV5-5
J gene: TRBJ2-7

CDR3 protein: ASKFVQGGNEAF
clone size: -
V gene: TRBV2
J gene: TRBJ1-1

CDR3 protein: ASSDRGPTIAGVSEQY
clone size: -
V gene: TRBV2
J gene: TRBJ2-7